Sequencing of this T cell receptor (beta chain) was carried out in a study of graft-versus-host responses after intestinal transplantation. The ends lost 4 bases at V and 3 bases at J; junction bases unmatched: 3. Germline CDR1 and CDR2: SGHDN and FVKESK. The CDR3 loop spans 14 amino acids. Sequenced by immunoSEQ multiplex PCR; TCRdb stores in-frame clones only, minus some. This table holds more than 95,000 clones, 90% to 95% found once. This clone was seen only a few times. Its antigen is unknown. The clonotype was recovered from a human donor who received an intestinal transplant. The sequencing here drew on unstimulated CD8+ T cells sorted from spleen or lymph node cells, taken before intestinal transplant. The chain has TRBV14 and TRBJ2-7; TRBD1 matches 10 bases. The CDR3 is CASSPGTGDYEQYF. The CDR3 DNA reads as TGTGCCAGCAGCCCCGGGACAGGGGACTACGAGCAGTACTTC.